The 5 T cell receptor beta chains below come from one sample, sequenced in a study of cytomegalovirus exposure and HLA in healthy donors. PCR involved 60 Vbeta and 13 Jbeta primers. Repertoires were generated with immunoSEQ multiplex PCR, while TCRdb's copy carries only in-frame clones and drops some. The data hold more than 200,000 clones, with around 85% observed a single time. Sequences were obtained from PBMCs. These receptors were taken from a human donor in good health.

V usage is TRBV11-2 and J usage is TRBJ2-5; 8 bases line up with TRBD2. The CDR3 contains 16 residues. The junction had 10 bases not matched to a gene; V was cut back by 4 bases and J by 3 bases. CDR1 is SGHAT and CDR2 is FQNNGV in the germline V gene. Written as DNA, the CDR3 is TGTGCCAGCAGCTCCATCCAGATACTAGCGGAAGAGACCCAGTACTTC. Protein product: CASSSIQILAEETQYF.

This chain connects TRBV2 to TRBJ1-2, with TRBD1 matching 8 bases. The CDR3 length is 14 residues. J lost 4 bases, V lost 6 bases, and 7 bases had no gene match. CDR1 and CDR2 from the germline V gene are SNHLY and FYNNEI. The DNA of the CDR3 is TGTGCCAGCAGGCAAAGGACAGGGACCTATGGCTACACCTTC. It specifies CASRQRTGTYGYTF.

V gene TRBV7-9 combines with J gene TRBJ2-7; 12 nucleotides align to TRBD2. CDR1 is SEHNR, CDR2 FQNEAQ, per germline (reference sequence). J gave up 0 bases and V 5 bases, and 5 bases lay outside the gene matches. The CDR3 extends over 16 amino acids. CDR3 in DNA: TGTGCCAGCAGCCTAACTAGCGGGAGGAGCTCCTACGAGCAGTACTTC. Its translation: CASSLTSGRSSYEQYF.

The rearrangement joins TRBV10-3 to TRBJ2-7, with 9 bases lining up with TRBD1. The germline CDR1 and CDR2 sequences are ENHRY and SYGVKD. The CDR3 is made up of 15 amino acids. With V trimmed by 6 bases and J by 7 bases, 13 bases remained unmatched. In DNA form, the CDR3 reads TGTGCCATCAGGGGGACCGGGACAGGGCCCCGGGAGCAGTACTTC. It is translated as CAIRGTGTGPREQYF.

This clone was detected once. The chain couples TRBV7-3 to TRBJ2-2; 8 nucleotides agree with TRBD2. This CDR3 comprises 16 residues. CDR1 is SGHTA, CDR2 FQGTGA, per germline. V lost 1 base and J lost 6; bases outside the gene matches: 7. The CDR3 sequence is CASSLIPTSGSGELFF. CDR3 bases: TGTGCCAGCAGCTTAATTCCCACTAGCGGCTCCGGGGAGCTGTTTTTT.